This T cell receptor (beta chain) was retrieved from a study of blood T cell repertoires in COVID-19. Study summary: Nucleic acid was either cDNA or gDNA, and it came from T cells, B-cell-depleted T cells, or PBMCs.

TCRdb keeps only in-frame clones here, not all; method: immunoSEQ multiplex PCR. The table shows fewer than 250,000 clones, with about 85% occurring only once. V dropped 3 bases and J dropped 0 bases, with 13 bases sitting between them. There are 15 residues in the CDR3. CDR1 and CDR2 (germline): SGHRS, YFSETQ. The sequence was collected from a woman in her sixties with active or convalescent COVID-19. The V gene is TRBV5-1, the J gene TRBJ2-7; maybe TRBD1 (6 bases). The sample was peripheral blood. The chain's CDR3 is CASSSGQLLSYEQYF. In DNA, the CDR3 is TGCGCCAGCAGCTCAGGACAGCTACTCTCCTACGAGCAGTACTTC.